What follows are 24 T cell receptor beta chains derived from one specimen sequenced in a study of regulatory T cells in long-lasting Graves disease. Building the TCR beta libraries relied on iRepertoire HTBI primers, and CDR3 regions underwent Arm-PCR. TCRdb re-called the multiplex PCR reads through MiXCR, storing one row per CDR3 protein. This sample yields around 450,000 distinct CDR3 sequences, of which roughly a fifth are seen a single time; about 7% belongs to the top ten. Regarding time point: persistent/refractory GD, antithyroid drugs over 5 years with positive TRAb. From RNA extracted from PBMCs, the TCR library was made. This specimen consisted of peripheral blood mononuclear cells (PBMCs), obtained when the disease was refractory, from a patient treated with antithyroid drugs. All receptors derive from a female donor with Graves disease.

This clonotype was seen only a few times. The chain is built from TRBV7-9 and TRBJ1-1; a weak D match, TRBD1 (6 bases). The CDR3 runs 13 residues. V was clipped by 2 bases and J by 6 bases, with 10 bases between them. Germline loops: CDR1 SEHNR, CDR2 FQNEAQ (reference sequence). CDR3 amino acids: CASSLSAGAEAFF. The CDR3, as DNA: TGTGCCAGCAGCTTATCCGCAGGGGCTGAAGCTTTCTTT. Looking up the rest from reference TRBV7-9 and TRBJ1-1 gives the full variable domain: DTGVSQNPRHKITKRGQNVTFRCDPISEHNRLYWYRQTLGQGPEFLTYFQNEAQLEKSRLLSDRFSAERPKGSFSTLEIQRTEQGDSAMYLCASSLSAGAEAFFGQGTRLTVV.

This clonotype was seen repeatedly, ten times or more. The chain uses TRBV3-1 and TRBJ1-2; D is possibly TRBD1 (5 bases). The germline gives CDR1 LGHDT, CDR2 YNNKEL (reference sequence). Trimming pared 3 bases from V and 7 bases from J, leaving 9 bases between. The CDR3 contains 12 residues. The CDR3 loop reads CASSQGRAGYTF. CDR3 DNA: TGTGCCAGCAGCCAGGGCAGGGCTGGCTACACCTTC.

The chain is built from TRBV19 and TRBJ1-2; D may be TRBD1 (6 bases). The CDR3 is made up of 13 amino acids. Germline CDR1 reads LNHDA; CDR2 reads SQIVND (reference sequence). Trimming took 8 bases from V and 6 from J, leaving 16 bases between them. DNA for the CDR3: TGTGCCAGTGCTAGGACAGACGGGGATGGCTACACCTTC. This gives the protein CASARTDGDGYTF.

The chain joins TRBV19 to TRBJ2-5, with D possibly matching TRBD1 (5 bases). Germline V lookup: CDR1 LNHDA, CDR2 SQIVND (reference sequence). This CDR3 is built from 13 residues. V lost 5 bases and J lost 3, with 10 bases in between. CDR3 in DNA: TGTGCCAGTAGTGAACAGGTGGAAGAGACCCAGTACTTC. This translates into CASSEQVEETQYF.

The V and J genes are TRBV20-1 and TRBJ1-3; D is unclear. This CDR3 spans 15 amino acids. The ends were cut back, 3 bases at V and 3 bases at J, with 15 bases in the middle. Per germline, CDR1 DFQATT and CDR2 SNEGSKA (reference sequence). The CDR3 DNA sequence: TGCAGTGCTAGTATTCTAGGGTCGGGTGGAAACACCATATATTTT. Translation gives CSASILGSGGNTIYF.

This clonotype was observed a single time. J is TRBJ2-2 and V is TRBV6-1, with D perhaps matching TRBD2 (5 bases). Trimming stripped 6 bases from V and 3 bases from J, with 23 bases between. The CDR3 covers 18 residues. Germline V CDR1 and CDR2: MNHNS, SASEGT. CDR3 region: CASSRRDWGGLDTGELFF. The CDR3 DNA is TGTGCCAGCAGCCGTCGAGACTGGGGTGGACTGGACACCGGGGAGCTGTTTTTT.

This chain uses TRBV9 with TRBJ1-6; D unclear. This CDR3 has 13 amino acids. The germline CDR1 and CDR2 sequences are SGDLS and YYNGEE. V was pared by 0 bases and J by 7 bases, with 5 bases between. This CDR3 reads CASSVGGNSPLHF. Here the CDR3 DNA reads TGTGCCAGCAGCGTAGGAGGGAATTCACCCCTCCACTTT.

This chain joins TRBV6-1 and TRBJ2-3; D might be TRBD2 (6 bases). The germline CDR1 and CDR2 sequences are MNHNS and SASEGT. CDR3 size: 15 residues. Between the trimmed V and J ends, which lost 2 bases and 0 bases, there was a span of 9 bases. In nucleotides, the CDR3 is TGTGCCAGCAGTGAACTAGCGTCTAGCACAGATACGCAGTATTTT. It codes for CASSELASSTDTQYF.

The sample holds a few counts of this clonotype. CDR3 protein: CASSRAREASYEQYF. The DNA of the CDR3 is TGTGCCAGTAGTAGGGCTAGAGAGGCGAGCTACGAGCAGTACTTC. This rearrangement joins TRBV19 to TRBJ2-7; D is unresolved. From germline, CDR1 is LNHDA and CDR2 SQIVND (reference sequence). The V end lost 4 bases, the J end lost 3 bases, and 16 bases lay between the germline ends. The CDR3 covers 15 residues.

This chain uses TRBV19 with TRBJ1-1; TRBD1 agrees at 7 bases. Germline V gives CDR1 LNHDA, CDR2 SQIVND (reference sequence). The junction had 4 bases not matched to a gene; V was cut back by 4 bases and J by 8 bases. This CDR3 has 12 residues. CDR3 sequence reads: CASSKGTEEAFF. In DNA form, the CDR3 reads TGTGCCAGTAGTAAGGGGACAGAGGAAGCTTTCTTT.

Of note for this clonotype: Being one base from a much bigger clone, this may be a read error. This chain links TRBV9 with TRBJ2-2; 7 nucleotides line up with TRBD1. The V and J ends lost 5 bases and 0 bases, in that order; junction bases with no gene match: 1. The germline CDR1 and CDR2 sequences are SGDLS and YYNGEE. There are 14 residues in the CDR3. CDR3 nucleotides: TGTGCCAGCAGGGGACAGACGAACACCGGGGAGCTGTTTTTT. This sequence encodes CASRGQTNTGELFF. Supplemented by reference TRBV9 and TRBJ2-2, the full variable domain reads DSGVTQTPKHLITATGQRVTLRCSPRSGDLSVYWYQQSLDQGLQFLIQYYNGEERAKGNILERFSAQQFPDLHSELNLSSLELGDSALYFCASRGQTNTGELFFGEGSRLTVL.

This clonotype was seen more than once but under ten times. The chain employs TRBV5-1 and TRBJ2-2, with 11 bases aligning to TRBD1. Germline V gene sequence: CDR1 SGHRS, CDR2 YFSETQ. The V gene end was trimmed by 5 bases and the J gene end by 5 bases; junction bases not matched to a gene: 8. The CDR3 totals 16 residues. The CDR3 region is CASSTSGTGGTGELFF. As DNA, the CDR3 is TGCGCCAGCAGTACCTCCGGGACAGGGGGGACCGGGGAGCTGTTTTTT.

This clonotype was picked up many times. The rearrangement uses TRBV11-3 and TRBJ1-2, with D uncertain. This CDR3 comprises 15 residues. Trimming stripped 2 bases from V and 0 bases from J, with 10 bases between. Germline V gene sequence: CDR1 SGHNT, CDR2 YENEEA. CDR3 residues: CASSLRTSPNYGYTF. The CDR3 DNA sequence: TGTGCCAGCAGCTTAAGAACGTCACCTAACTATGGCTACACCTTC.

A note on this clonotype: With a much larger clone just one base away, this may be a read error. This sequence joins TRBV6-5 and TRBJ1-1; tentative D call: TRBD1 (6 bases). This CDR3 contains 15 residues. From germline, CDR1 is MNHEY and CDR2 SVGAGI. The CDR3: CASSYTGTLNIEAFF. Here the CDR3 DNA reads TGTGCCAGCAGTTACACCGGGACATTGAACATTGAAGCTTTCTTT.

This chain joins TRBV29-1 and TRBJ1-1, with D maybe TRBD1 (6 bases). V was cut by 0 bases and J by 7 bases, with 15 bases left in between. The CDR3 extends over 14 amino acids. Germline CDR1 and CDR2: SQVTM and ANQGSEA. The CDR3 nucleotides are TGCAGCGTTGAAGATCTGGCAGGGGAGGTTGAAGCTTTCTTT. Amino acid sequence: CSVEDLAGEVEAFF.

The rearrangement links TRBV20-1 to TRBJ2-6; 9 bases are a match to TRBD1. J gave up 2 bases and V 2 bases, and 10 bases lay outside the gene matches. Germline loops: CDR1 DFQATT, CDR2 SNEGSKA (reference sequence). This CDR3 spans 18 amino acids. The CDR3 bases are TGCAGTGCTAGATTACCGGGACAGGGTAATGCTGGGGCCAACGTCCTGACTTTC. This translates into CSARLPGQGNAGANVLTF.

For this clonotype: Given a much more abundant clone one base away, this may be a read error. This chain links TRBV28 with TRBJ1-5, with D hard to call. Trimming removed 10 bases at V and 0 bases at J, with 19 bases between. Germline CDR1 reads MDHEN; CDR2 reads SYDVKM. The CDR3 is 16 amino acids. CDR3 region: CATHSGGWLSNQPQHF. DNA of the CDR3: TGTGCCACCCATTCAGGAGGCTGGCTTAGCAATCAGCCCCAGCATTTT. Using reference TRBV28 and TRBJ1-5 for the parts outside the CDR3, the full variable domain is DVKVTQSSRYLVKRTGEKVFLECVQDMDHENMFWYRQDPGLGLRLIYFSYDVKMKEKGDIPEGYSVSREKKERFSLILESASTNQTSMYLCATHSGGWLSNQPQHFGDGTRLSIL.

This clonotype was detected many times. V usage is TRBV24-1 and J usage is TRBJ2-5, with D unresolved. Between the trimmed V and J ends, which lost 2 bases and 7 bases, there was a span of 16 bases. This CDR3 is 15 amino acids long. Germline V gene lookup returns CDR1 KGHDR and CDR2 SFDVKD. The CDR3 DNA sequence: TGTGCCACCAGTGATTCCCCGGACCTATCGGGGACCCAGTACTTC. Its protein product is CATSDSPDLSGTQYF.

This clonotype was recorded at least ten times. V and J are TRBV28 and TRBJ2-2, with D possibly TRBD1 on 6 matching bases. The germline V gene encodes CDR1 MDHEN and CDR2 SYDVKM. The CDR3 extends over 15 amino acids. The V gene lost 3 bases and the J gene lost 5 bases, with 13 bases spanning the gap. The CDR3 sequence is CASSFGQGFTGELFF. Here the CDR3 DNA reads TGTGCCAGCAGTTTCGGGCAGGGGTTTACCGGGGAGCTGTTTTTT.

A few counts support this clonotype. The chain joins TRBV30 to TRBJ2-7; D could derive from TRBD1 or TRBD2 (5 bases each). The CDR3 totals 14 residues. Germline V gene lookup returns CDR1 GTSNPN and CDR2 SVGIG (reference sequence). Trimming took 3 bases from V and 3 from J, leaving 15 bases between them. The DNA for the CDR3 is TGTGCCTGGAGACCCAGGGCGGGCCGCTACGAGCAGTACTTC. Residues: CAWRPRAGRYEQYF.

The V gene is TRBV3-1, the J gene TRBJ1-3; no clear D gene. V was cut by 4 bases and J by 0 bases, with 10 bases left in between. The CDR3 length is 15 residues. CDR1 is LGHDT, CDR2 YNNKEL, per germline (reference sequence). CDR3: CASSPRRVSGNTIYF. As DNA, the CDR3 is TGTGCCAGCAGCCCCCGGCGAGTCTCTGGAAACACCATATATTTT.

This clonotype was counted a single time. This chain links TRBV12-3 or TRBV12-4 with TRBJ1-3; no clear D gene. The V gene lost 5 bases and the J gene lost 1 base, with 9 bases spanning the gap. This CDR3 spans 14 amino acids. The CDR3 region is CASSTPLSGNTIYF. Here the CDR3 DNA reads TGTGCCAGCAGTACCCCCTTATCTGGAAACACCATATATTTT.

The chain joins TRBV5-1 to TRBJ2-7, with D uncertain. V dropped 0 bases and J dropped 8 bases, with 9 bases sitting between them. The CDR3 loop spans 12 amino acids. In germline, CDR1 is SGHRS, CDR2 YFSETQ. The CDR3 spells CASSLAGSQQYF. Here the CDR3 DNA reads TGCGCCAGCAGCTTGGCCGGCTCGCAGCAGTACTTC. The whole variable domain, filled in from reference TRBV5-1 and TRBJ2-7, reads KAGVTQTPRYLIKTRGQQVTLSCSPISGHRSVSWYQQTPGQGLQFLFEYFSETQRNKGNFPGRFSGRQFSNSRSEMNVSTLELGDSALYLCASSLAGSQQYFGPGTRLTVT.

The chain links TRBV6-2 or TRBV6-3 to TRBJ1-5; no reliable D call. The CDR3 extends over 16 amino acids. Trimming removed 2 bases from V and 6 bases from J, with 17 bases in between. CDR1 and CDR2 from the germline V gene are MNHEY and SVGEGT. The CDR3 DNA follows: TGTGCCAGCAGTTACCTCCTTACCCAGTTCGGTCAGCCCCAGCATTTT. It translates to CASSYLLTQFGQPQHF.